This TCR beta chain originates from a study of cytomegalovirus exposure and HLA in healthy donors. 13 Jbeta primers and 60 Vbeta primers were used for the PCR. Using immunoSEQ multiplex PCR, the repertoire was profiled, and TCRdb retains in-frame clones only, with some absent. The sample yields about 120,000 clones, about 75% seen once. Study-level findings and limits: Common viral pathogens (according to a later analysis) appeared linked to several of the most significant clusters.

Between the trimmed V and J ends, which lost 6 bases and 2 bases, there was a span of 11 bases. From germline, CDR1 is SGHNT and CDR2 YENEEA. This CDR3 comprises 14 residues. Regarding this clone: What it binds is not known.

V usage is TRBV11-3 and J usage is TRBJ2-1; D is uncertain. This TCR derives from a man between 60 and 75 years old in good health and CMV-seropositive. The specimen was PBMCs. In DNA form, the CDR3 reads TGTGCCAGCAGTTCCGGGTCCACCTACAATGAGCAGTTCTTC. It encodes CASSSGSTYNEQFF.